This is a list of T cell receptor beta chains from one sample in a study of shared clonotypes between healthy human individuals. Only in-frame clones appear in the TCRdb table, and some are missing; sequencing was by immunoSEQ multiplex PCR. The data show hundreds of thousands of clones, with about 92% seen just once and 24% held by the top ten. The sequencing sample was made of naive CD8+ T cells sorted from blood. These receptors all stem from a man younger than 40 in good health. Each CDR3 is given with its conserved first and last residue. Fields, in order: CDR3 length, D gene, J gene, V gene, clone size, CDR3 DNA, CDR3 protein. D genes are given only for firm matches. Clone size is stated in some rows and not others, as once, few, many or a class when expanded.

len: 16
d_gene: TRBD2
j_gene: TRBJ2-2
v_gene: TRBV5-4
abundance: once
CDR3nt: TGTGCCAGCAGCTCCTTGAGTAGCGGGAGTATCGGGGAGCTGTTTTTT
CDR3aa: CASSSLSSGSIGELFF

len: 18
d_gene: TRBD2
j_gene: TRBJ2-3
v_gene: TRBV10-1
abundance: -
CDR3nt: TGCGCCAGCAGCGGACCTACTAGCGGGACCAGCAGCACAGATACGCAGTATTTT
CDR3aa: CASSGPTSGTSSTDTQYF

len: 13
d_gene: -
j_gene: TRBJ2-1
v_gene: TRBV2
abundance: -
CDR3nt: TGTGCCAGCAGCCAACAGTTGTACAATGAGCAGTTCTTC
CDR3aa: CASSQQLYNEQFF

len: 15
d_gene: -
j_gene: TRBJ1-5
v_gene: TRBV10-2
abundance: -
CDR3nt: TGCGCCAGCAGTGACCAATCGACAAGCAGTCAGCCCCAGCATTTT
CDR3aa: CASSDQSTSSQPQHF

len: 15
d_gene: TRBD2
j_gene: TRBJ2-7
v_gene: TRBV7-9
abundance: -
CDR3nt: TGTGCCAGCAGCCCTCCCACGGGAGGGGCCTACGAGCAGTACTTC
CDR3aa: CASSPPTGGAYEQYF

len: 15
d_gene: -
j_gene: TRBJ2-7
v_gene: TRBV11-3
abundance: -
CDR3nt: TGTGCCAGCAGCTTAGATTCAGGGTACTCCTACGAGCAGTACTTC
CDR3aa: CASSLDSGYSYEQYF

len: 14
d_gene: TRBD2
j_gene: TRBJ2-7
v_gene: TRBV7-8
abundance: -
CDR3nt: TGTGCCAGCAGCTTAGCGGGAGGGCCGAGGGAGCAGTACTTC
CDR3aa: CASSLAGGPREQYF

len: 17
d_gene: -
j_gene: TRBJ1-5
v_gene: TRBV6-1
abundance: -
CDR3nt: TGTGCCAGCAGTGAGATCCCGGGGGGCCGGAGCAATCAGCCCCAGCATTTT
CDR3aa: CASSEIPGGRSNQPQHF

len: 16
d_gene: TRBD2
j_gene: TRBJ2-1
v_gene: TRBV7-6
abundance: -
CDR3nt: TGTGCCAGCAGCTTAGTTGCGGGAGAGTCCTACAATGAGCAGTTCTTC
CDR3aa: CASSLVAGESYNEQFF

len: 13
d_gene: -
j_gene: TRBJ2-1
v_gene: TRBV27
abundance: -
CDR3nt: TGTGCCAGCAAGGGCGGCTCCTACAATGAGCAGTTCTTC
CDR3aa: CASKGGSYNEQFF

len: 15
d_gene: TRBD1
j_gene: TRBJ1-1
v_gene: TRBV5-6
abundance: -
CDR3nt: TGTGCCAGCAGCGCCTTTGGACAGGGAACCCCTGAAGCTTTCTTT
CDR3aa: CASSAFGQGTPEAFF

len: 13
d_gene: -
j_gene: TRBJ2-1
v_gene: TRBV9
abundance: -
CDR3nt: TGTGCCAGCAGCTCAGTGTCGGGGGCATCATTTTTCTTC
CDR3aa: CASSSVSGASFFF

len: 18
d_gene: TRBD1
j_gene: TRBJ1-1
v_gene: TRBV2
abundance: -
CDR3nt: TGTGCCAGCAGTGAACGACTCCCCGGACAGGACCTGAACACTGAAGCTTTCTTT
CDR3aa: CASSERLPGQDLNTEAFF

len: 13
d_gene: TRBD1
j_gene: TRBJ1-2
v_gene: TRBV14
abundance: -
CDR3nt: TGTGCCAGCACCCAGGGGGGCGCCTATGGCTACACCTTC
CDR3aa: CASTQGGAYGYTF

len: 15
d_gene: -
j_gene: TRBJ2-1
v_gene: TRBV6-1
abundance: -
CDR3nt: TGTGCCAGCAGAGATATTCCAGTCGACTACAATGAGCAGTTCTTC
CDR3aa: CASRDIPVDYNEQFF

len: 18
d_gene: TRBD2
j_gene: TRBJ2-3
v_gene: TRBV5-1
abundance: once
CDR3nt: TGCGCCAGCAGCTTGGTTAGCGGGAGGTTACCTAGCACAGATACGCAGTATTTT
CDR3aa: CASSLVSGRLPSTDTQYF

len: 17
d_gene: TRBD2
j_gene: TRBJ2-3
v_gene: TRBV18
abundance: few
CDR3nt: TGTGCCAGCTCAACCGGGACTAGCGCCGCTAGCACAGATACGCAGTATTTT
CDR3aa: CASSTGTSAASTDTQYF

len: 12
d_gene: -
j_gene: TRBJ1-2
v_gene: TRBV14
abundance: -
CDR3nt: TGTGCCAGCAGCCCGACCGCGTATGGCTACACCTTC
CDR3aa: CASSPTAYGYTF

len: 15
d_gene: TRBD2
j_gene: TRBJ2-2
v_gene: TRBV29-1
abundance: -
CDR3nt: TGCAGCGTTGAAGGGACTAGCGGACCTTCCGGGGAGCTGTTTTTT
CDR3aa: CSVEGTSGPSGELFF

len: 16
d_gene: -
j_gene: TRBJ2-1
v_gene: TRBV7-9
abundance: -
CDR3nt: TGTGCCAGCAGCGCACCCGACAAGACGCAATACAATGAGCAGTTCTTC
CDR3aa: CASSAPDKTQYNEQFF

len: 13
d_gene: -
j_gene: TRBJ2-7
v_gene: TRBV11-2
abundance: -
CDR3nt: TGTGCCAGCAGCTTCTTCAGGGGATACGAGCAGTACTTC
CDR3aa: CASSFFRGYEQYF

len: 15
d_gene: -
j_gene: TRBJ2-7
v_gene: TRBV5-5
abundance: -
CDR3nt: TGTGCCAGCAGCTTGCCAGCGGGTAATTACTACGAGCAGTACTTC
CDR3aa: CASSLPAGNYYEQYF

len: 16
d_gene: TRBD2
j_gene: TRBJ2-2
v_gene: TRBV7-2
abundance: -
CDR3nt: TGTGCCAGCAGCTTAGCTCGTGGGCGGGGGTCCGGGGAGCTGTTTTTT
CDR3aa: CASSLARGRGSGELFF

len: 16
d_gene: TRBD2
j_gene: TRBJ2-2
v_gene: TRBV19
abundance: -
CDR3nt: TGTGCCAGTACCCCGGAGACTAGCGGGAGAGTCGGGGAGCTGTTTTTT
CDR3aa: CASTPETSGRVGELFF

len: 13
d_gene: TRBD1
j_gene: TRBJ1-1
v_gene: TRBV27
abundance: -
CDR3nt: TGTGCCAGCAGTTTCGGACAGGGGGCTAAAGCTTTCTTT
CDR3aa: CASSFGQGAKAFF

len: 13
d_gene: -
j_gene: TRBJ2-4
v_gene: TRBV11-3
abundance: -
CDR3nt: TGTGCCAGCAGCCGACGGGGAGAAAACATTCAGTACTTC
CDR3aa: CASSRRGENIQYF

len: 14
d_gene: -
j_gene: TRBJ2-5
v_gene: TRBV4-1
abundance: -
CDR3nt: TGCGCCAGCAGCCAAGGCGAAGAAGAAGAGACCCAGTACTTC
CDR3aa: CASSQGEEEETQYF

len: 14
d_gene: -
j_gene: TRBJ1-2
v_gene: TRBV10-3
abundance: once
CDR3nt: TGTGCCATCAGTGAGTCAGGGGTCGGCTATGGCTACACCTTC
CDR3aa: CAISESGVGYGYTF

len: 13
d_gene: -
j_gene: TRBJ1-2
v_gene: TRBV19
abundance: -
CDR3nt: TGTGCCAGTAGTCGCAGGGACGACTATGGCTACACCTTC
CDR3aa: CASSRRDDYGYTF

len: 13
d_gene: TRBD2
j_gene: TRBJ2-5
v_gene: TRBV7-9
abundance: -
CDR3nt: TGTGCCAGCAGCCGGGAGGGCGGAGAGACCCAGTACTTC
CDR3aa: CASSREGGETQYF